This T cell receptor (beta chain) originates from a study of CD8 T cells in ankylosing spondylitis. Deletions cut 4 bases from V and 4 bases from J, with 13 bases between. This CDR3 region has 14 residues. Germline V CDR1 and CDR2: SGHVS, FNYEAQ. TCRdb re-derived calls from the 5' RACE reads in MiXCR, one entry per CDR3 protein. The table lists approximately 130,000 distinct CDR3 sequences, 9.5% to 12% of them singletons, with about 4% in the top ten. This clonotype was recorded many times. Sample: blood, either unsorted or a sorted T cell fraction (not recorded which). This TCR was recovered from a female donor with ankylosing spondylitis or in good health (not recorded which). The V call is TRBV7-6, the J call TRBJ1-1, with D tentatively TRBD1 (5 bases). CDR3 region: CASSSGPRGTEAFF. CDR3 DNA: TGTGCCAGCAGCTCGGGACCGCGAGGCACTGAAGCTTTCTTT.